This TCR beta chain was identified during a study of blood T cell repertoires in COVID-19. The junction had 6 bases not matched to a gene; V was cut back by 4 bases and J by 2 bases. Germline V gene lookup returns CDR1 MNHEY and CDR2 SMNVEV (reference sequence). The CDR3 is made up of 15 amino acids. Profiling relied on immunoSEQ multiplex PCR, and the TCRdb table lists in-frame clones only, not all of them. The sample lists over 250,000 clones, approximately 86% occurring once. Sequencing was performed on peripheral blood. This TCR was sampled from a middle-aged man who had recovered from COVID-19. This chain links TRBV27 with TRBJ2-7; TRBD2 matches 9 bases. CDR3 sequence reads: CASSSRGGGAYEQYF. In nucleotides, the CDR3 is TGTGCCAGCAGTTCGCGGGGGGGCGGGGCCTACGAGCAGTACTTC.